The entry that follows covers one T cell receptor (beta chain) sequence. Its antigen is currently unknown. The data are from a study of STAT5B mutations in CD4+ large granular lymphocyte leukemia. Buffy coats from healthy blood donors served as controls. Study outcomes and limitations: Without putative leukemic clones, patient CD4-sorted repertoires remained more clonal than healthy CD4+ repertoires. 8/27 top patient clones versus 2/35 control clones were TRBV06-family. Main leukemic clonotypes were patient-specific, but 20% to 25% appeared at low frequency elsewhere.

The V and J ends lost 3 bases and 11 bases, in that order; junction bases with no gene match: 10. The CDR3 runs 14 residues. CDR1 is SGHNT, CDR2 YENEEA, per germline. Sequenced by immunoSEQ multiplex PCR; TCRdb stores in-frame clones only, minus some. The sample gives about 33,000 clones, roughly four fifths of which show up once; around 0.27% is in the top ten. This chain uses TRBV11-3 with TRBJ1-1, with 9 bases matching TRBD1. This TCR was recovered from a human donor in good health. Sequences were obtained from CD4+ T cells from blood buffy coats. The CDR3: CASSLNRGRRDAFF. CDR3 sequence (DNA): TGTGCCAGCAGCTTGAACAGGGGGCGACGGGATGCTTTCTTT.